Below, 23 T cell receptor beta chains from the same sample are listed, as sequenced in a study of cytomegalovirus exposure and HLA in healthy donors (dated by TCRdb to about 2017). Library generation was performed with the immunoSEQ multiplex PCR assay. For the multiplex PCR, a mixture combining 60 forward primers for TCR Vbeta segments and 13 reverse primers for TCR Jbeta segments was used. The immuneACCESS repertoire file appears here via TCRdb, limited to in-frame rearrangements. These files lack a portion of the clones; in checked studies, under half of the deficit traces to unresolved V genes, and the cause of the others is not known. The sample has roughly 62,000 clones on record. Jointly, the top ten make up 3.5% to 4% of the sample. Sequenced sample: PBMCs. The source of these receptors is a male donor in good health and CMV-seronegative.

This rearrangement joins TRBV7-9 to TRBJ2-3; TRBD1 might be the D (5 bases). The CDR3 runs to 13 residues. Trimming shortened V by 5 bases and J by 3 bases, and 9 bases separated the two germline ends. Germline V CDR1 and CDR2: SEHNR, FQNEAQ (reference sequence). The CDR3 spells CASSPKGTDTQYF. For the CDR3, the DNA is TGTGCCAGCAGCCCTAAGGGGACAGATACGCAGTATTTT.

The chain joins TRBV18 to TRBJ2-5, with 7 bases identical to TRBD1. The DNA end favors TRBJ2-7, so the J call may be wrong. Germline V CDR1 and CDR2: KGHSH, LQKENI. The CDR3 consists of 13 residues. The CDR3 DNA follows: TGTGCCAGCTCACCAACAGGGGTGGACGAGCAGTACTTC. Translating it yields CASSPTGVDEQYF.

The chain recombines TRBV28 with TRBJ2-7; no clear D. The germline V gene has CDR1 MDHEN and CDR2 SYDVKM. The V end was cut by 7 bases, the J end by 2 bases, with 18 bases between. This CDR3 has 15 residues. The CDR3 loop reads CASTPESIATYEQYF. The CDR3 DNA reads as TGTGCCAGCACCCCGGAGAGCATAGCTACCTACGAGCAGTACTTC.

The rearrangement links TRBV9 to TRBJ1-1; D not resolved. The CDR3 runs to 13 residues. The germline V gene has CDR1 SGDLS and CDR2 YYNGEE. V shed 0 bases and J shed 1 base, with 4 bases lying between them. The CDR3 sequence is CASSVGANTEAFF. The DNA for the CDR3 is TGTGCCAGCAGCGTAGGGGCGAACACTGAAGCTTTCTTT.

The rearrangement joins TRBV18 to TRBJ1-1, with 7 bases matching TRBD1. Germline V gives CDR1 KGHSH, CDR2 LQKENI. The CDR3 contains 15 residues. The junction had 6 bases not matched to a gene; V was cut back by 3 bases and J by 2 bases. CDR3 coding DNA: TGTGCCAGCTCACCTCCGACAGGGCATAACACTGAAGCTTTCTTT. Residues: CASSPPTGHNTEAFF.

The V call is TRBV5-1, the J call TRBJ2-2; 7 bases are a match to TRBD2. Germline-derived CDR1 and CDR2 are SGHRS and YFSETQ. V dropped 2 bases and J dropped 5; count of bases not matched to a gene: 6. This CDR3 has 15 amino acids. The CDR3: CASSFLERGTGELFF. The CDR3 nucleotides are TGCGCCAGCAGCTTTCTCGAGCGGGGAACCGGGGAGCTGTTTTTT.

The CDR3 is CASSPRQGLKDSGNTIYF. The CDR3 bases are TGCGCCAGCAGCCCTAGACAGGGACTGAAAGATTCGGGAAACACCATATATTTT. This sequence joins TRBV4-1 and TRBJ1-3; 7 bases map to TRBD1. After removal of 4 bases from V and 4 bases from J, the junction contained 16 bases not matched to a gene. The CDR3 sequence is 18 residues long. From germline, CDR1 is MGHRA and CDR2 YSYEKL.

This CDR3 reads CASSLAPFGQPAGEQYF. The CDR3 DNA reads TGTGCCAGCAGCTTAGCCCCCTTTGGGCAGCCCGCGGGGGAGCAGTACTTC. The genes are TRBV7-9 and TRBJ2-7, with D perhaps matching TRBD2 (6 bases). V lost 0 bases to trimming and J lost 7 bases, with 22 bases between them. From germline, CDR1 is SEHNR and CDR2 FQNEAQ (reference sequence). The CDR3 contains 17 residues.

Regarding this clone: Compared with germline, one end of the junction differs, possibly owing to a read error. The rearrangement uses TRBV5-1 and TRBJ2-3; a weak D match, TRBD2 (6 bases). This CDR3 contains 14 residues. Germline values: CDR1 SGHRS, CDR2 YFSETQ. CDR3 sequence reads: CASSLATSTDKQYF. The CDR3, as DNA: TGCGCCAGCAGCTTGGCCACTAGCACAGATAAGCAGTATTTT.

This chain's CDR3 is CASSLAGTPNEQFF. The CDR3 DNA reads TGTGCCAGCAGCTTAGCTGGGACACCGAATGAGCAGTTCTTC. The rearrangement links TRBV7-2 to TRBJ2-1, with D perhaps matching TRBD1 (6 bases). The CDR3 runs to 14 residues. The germline V gene encodes CDR1 SGHTA and CDR2 FQGNSA. With 0 bases removed from V and 7 bases from J, the gap between germline ends came to 10 bases.

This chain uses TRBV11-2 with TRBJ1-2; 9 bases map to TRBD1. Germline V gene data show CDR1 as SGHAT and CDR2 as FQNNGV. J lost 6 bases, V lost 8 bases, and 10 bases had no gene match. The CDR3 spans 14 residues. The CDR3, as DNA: TGTGCCAGCGAGGGACAGGGAAGGGTAAATGGCTACACCTTC. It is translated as CASEGQGRVNGYTF. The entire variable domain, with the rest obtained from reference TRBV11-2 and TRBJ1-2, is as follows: EAGVAQSPRYKIIEKRQSVAFWCNPISGHATLYWYQQILGQGPKLLIQFQNNGVVDDSQLPKDRFSAERLKGVDSTLKIQPAKLEDSAVYLCASEGQGRVNGYTFGSGTRLTVV.

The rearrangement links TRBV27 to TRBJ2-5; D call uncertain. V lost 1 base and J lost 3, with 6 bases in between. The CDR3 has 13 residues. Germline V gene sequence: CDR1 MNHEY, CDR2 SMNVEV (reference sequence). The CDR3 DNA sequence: TGTGCCAGCAGTTTATATGCTAAAGAGACCCAGTACTTC. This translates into CASSLYAKETQYF.

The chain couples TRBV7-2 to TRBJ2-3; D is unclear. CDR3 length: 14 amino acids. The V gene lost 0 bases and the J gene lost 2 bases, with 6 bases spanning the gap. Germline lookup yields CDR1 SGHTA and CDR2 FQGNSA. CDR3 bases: TGTGCCAGCAGCTTAGCGCCACACACAGATACGCAGTATTTT. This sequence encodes CASSLAPHTDTQYF.

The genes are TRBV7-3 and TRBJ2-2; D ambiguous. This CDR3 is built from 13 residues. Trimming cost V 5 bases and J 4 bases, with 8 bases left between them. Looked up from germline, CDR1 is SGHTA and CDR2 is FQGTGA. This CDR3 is CASSLRATGELFF. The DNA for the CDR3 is TGTGCCAGCAGCCTACGTGCCACCGGGGAGCTGTTTTTT.

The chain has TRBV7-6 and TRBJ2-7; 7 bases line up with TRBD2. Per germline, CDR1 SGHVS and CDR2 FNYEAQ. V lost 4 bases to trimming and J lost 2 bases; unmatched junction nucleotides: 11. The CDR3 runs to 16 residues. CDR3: CASSSIRGRGAYEQYF. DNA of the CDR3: TGTGCCAGCAGCTCGATTAGGGGACGGGGGGCCTACGAGCAGTACTTC.

CDR3 DNA sequence: TGTGCCAGCAGCGTAGCTCGGGGGGTTGGAGAGACCCAGTACTTC. It yields the protein CASSVARGVGETQYF. The V call is TRBV9, the J call TRBJ2-5, with TRBD2 matching 7 bases. The CDR3 spans 15 residues. V lost 0 bases to trimming and J lost 4 bases; unmatched junction nucleotides: 6. Germline V CDR1 and CDR2: SGDLS, YYNGEE. Combining the CDR3 with reference TRBV9 and TRBJ2-5 gives the whole variable domain DSGVTQTPKHLITATGQRVTLRCSPRSGDLSVYWYQQSLDQGLQFLIQYYNGEERAKGNILERFSAQQFPDLHSELNLSSLELGDSALYFCASSVARGVGETQYFGPGTRLLVL.

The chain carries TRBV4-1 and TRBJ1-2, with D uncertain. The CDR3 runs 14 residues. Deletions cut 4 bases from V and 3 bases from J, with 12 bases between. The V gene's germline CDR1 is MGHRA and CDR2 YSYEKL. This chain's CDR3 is CASSRWRVDYGYTF. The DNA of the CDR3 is TGCGCCAGCAGCCGGTGGAGGGTAGACTATGGCTACACCTTC.

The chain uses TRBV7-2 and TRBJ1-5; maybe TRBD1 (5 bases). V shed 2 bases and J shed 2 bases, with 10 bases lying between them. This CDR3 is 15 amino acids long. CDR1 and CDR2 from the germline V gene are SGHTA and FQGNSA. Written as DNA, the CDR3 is TGTGCCAGCAGCTTATCGACAGAACGCAATCAGCCCCAGCATTTT. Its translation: CASSLSTERNQPQHF.

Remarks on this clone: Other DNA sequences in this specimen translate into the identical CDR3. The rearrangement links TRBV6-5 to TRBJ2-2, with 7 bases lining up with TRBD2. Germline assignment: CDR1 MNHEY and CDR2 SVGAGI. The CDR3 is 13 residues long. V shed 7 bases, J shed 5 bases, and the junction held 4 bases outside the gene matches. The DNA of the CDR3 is TGTGCCAGCACCTCCGGGGGGACCGGGGAGCTGTTTTTT. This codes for CASTSGGTGELFF.

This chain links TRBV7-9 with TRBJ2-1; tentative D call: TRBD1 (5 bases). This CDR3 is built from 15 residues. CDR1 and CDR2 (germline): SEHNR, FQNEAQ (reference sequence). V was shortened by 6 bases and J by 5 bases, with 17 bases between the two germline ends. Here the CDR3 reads CASRPILTEDNEQFF. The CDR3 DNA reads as TGTGCCAGCAGGCCTATTCTGACAGAAGACAATGAGCAGTTCTTC.

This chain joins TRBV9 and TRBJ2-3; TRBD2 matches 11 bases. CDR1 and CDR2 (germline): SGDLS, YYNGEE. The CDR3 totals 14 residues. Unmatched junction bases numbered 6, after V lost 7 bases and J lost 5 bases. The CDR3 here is CASGLAGGRDTQYF. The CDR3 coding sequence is TGTGCCAGCGGCTTAGCGGGGGGGCGAGATACGCAGTATTTT.

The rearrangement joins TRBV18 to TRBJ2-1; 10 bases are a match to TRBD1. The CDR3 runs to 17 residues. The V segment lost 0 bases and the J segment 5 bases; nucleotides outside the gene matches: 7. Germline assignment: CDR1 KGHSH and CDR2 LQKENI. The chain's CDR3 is CASSPPRGTGDDNEQFF. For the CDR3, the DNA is TGTGCCAGCTCACCACCGAGAGGGACAGGGGATGACAATGAGCAGTTCTTC.

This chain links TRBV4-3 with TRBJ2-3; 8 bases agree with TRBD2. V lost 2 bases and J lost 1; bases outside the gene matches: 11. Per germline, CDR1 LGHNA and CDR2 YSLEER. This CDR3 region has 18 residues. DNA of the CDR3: TGCGCCAGCAGCCAAAGGGCTCAAATGACTAGCGGCACAGATACGCAGTATTTT. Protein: CASSQRAQMTSGTDTQYF.